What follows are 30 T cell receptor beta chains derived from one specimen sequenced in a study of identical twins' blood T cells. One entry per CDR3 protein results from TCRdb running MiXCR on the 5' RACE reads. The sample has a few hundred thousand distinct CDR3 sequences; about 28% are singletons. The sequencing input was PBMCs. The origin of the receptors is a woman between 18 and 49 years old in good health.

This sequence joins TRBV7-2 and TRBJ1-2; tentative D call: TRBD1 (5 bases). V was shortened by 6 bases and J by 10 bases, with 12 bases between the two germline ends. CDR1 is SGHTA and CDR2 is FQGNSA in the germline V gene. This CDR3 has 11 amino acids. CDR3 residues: CASSSGLTYTF. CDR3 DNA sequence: TGTGCCAGCAGTTCAGGGTTGACCTACACCTTC. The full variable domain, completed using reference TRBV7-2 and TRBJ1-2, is GAGVSQSPSNKVTEKGKDVELRCDPISGHTALYWYRQSLGQGLEFLIYFQGNSAPDKSGLPSDRFSAERTGGSVSTLTIQRTQQEDSAVYLCASSSGLTYTFGSGTRLTVV.

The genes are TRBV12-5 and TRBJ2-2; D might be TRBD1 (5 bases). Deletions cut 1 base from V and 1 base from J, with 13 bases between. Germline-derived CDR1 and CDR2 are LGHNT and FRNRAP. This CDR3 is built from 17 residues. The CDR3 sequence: CASGLATTTGNTGELFF. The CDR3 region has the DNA TGTGCTAGTGGTTTGGCCACTACAACAGGGAACACCGGGGAGCTGTTTTTT.

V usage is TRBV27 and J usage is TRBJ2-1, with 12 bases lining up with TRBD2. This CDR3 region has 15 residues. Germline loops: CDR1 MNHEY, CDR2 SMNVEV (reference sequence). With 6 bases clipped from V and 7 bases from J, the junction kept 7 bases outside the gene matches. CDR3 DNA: TGTGCCAGCAGCTTAAGGACTAGCGGGAATAATGAGCAGTTCTTC. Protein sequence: CASSLRTSGNNEQFF.

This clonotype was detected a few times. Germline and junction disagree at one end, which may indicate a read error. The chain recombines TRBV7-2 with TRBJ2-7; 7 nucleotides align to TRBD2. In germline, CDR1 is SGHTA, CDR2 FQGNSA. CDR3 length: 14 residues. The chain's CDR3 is CASSVASGSYEQYF. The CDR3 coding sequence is TGTGCCAGCAGCGTAGCTAGCGGTTCCTACGAGCAGTACTTC.

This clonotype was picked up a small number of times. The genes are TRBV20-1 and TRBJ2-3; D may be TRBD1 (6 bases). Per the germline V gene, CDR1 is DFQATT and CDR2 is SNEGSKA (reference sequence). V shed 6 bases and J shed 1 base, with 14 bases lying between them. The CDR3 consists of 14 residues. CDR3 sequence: CSARKSGGTDTQYF. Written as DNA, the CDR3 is TGCAGTGCACGAAAATCAGGGGGCACAGATACGCAGTATTTT.

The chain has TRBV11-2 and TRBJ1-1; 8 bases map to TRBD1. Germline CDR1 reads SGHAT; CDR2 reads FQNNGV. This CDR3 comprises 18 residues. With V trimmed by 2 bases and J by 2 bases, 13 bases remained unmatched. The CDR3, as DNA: TGTGCCAGCAGCTTAATACAGGGGGTGTCTAAAATAAACACTGAAGCTTTCTTT. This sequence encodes CASSLIQGVSKINTEAFF.

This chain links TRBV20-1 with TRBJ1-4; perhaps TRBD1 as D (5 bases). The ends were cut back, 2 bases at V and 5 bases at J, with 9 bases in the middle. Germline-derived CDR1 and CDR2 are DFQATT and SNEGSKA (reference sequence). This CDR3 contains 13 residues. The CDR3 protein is CSARHRQNEKLFF. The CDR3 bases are TGCAGTGCTAGACACAGACAGAATGAAAAACTGTTTTTT.

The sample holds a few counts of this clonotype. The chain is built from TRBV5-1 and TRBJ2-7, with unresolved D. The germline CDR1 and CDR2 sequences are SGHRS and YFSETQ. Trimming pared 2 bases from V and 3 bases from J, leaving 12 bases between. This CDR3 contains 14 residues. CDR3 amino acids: CASSFLGRIYEQYF. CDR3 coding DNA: TGCGCCAGCAGCTTCTTGGGCCGGATCTACGAGCAGTACTTC.

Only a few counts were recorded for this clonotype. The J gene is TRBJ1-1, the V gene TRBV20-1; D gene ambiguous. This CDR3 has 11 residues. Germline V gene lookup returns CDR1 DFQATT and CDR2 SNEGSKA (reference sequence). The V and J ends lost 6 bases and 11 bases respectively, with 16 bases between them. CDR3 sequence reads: CSAELAGVAFF. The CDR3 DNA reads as TGCAGTGCGGAATTAGCCGGGGTCGCTTTCTTT.

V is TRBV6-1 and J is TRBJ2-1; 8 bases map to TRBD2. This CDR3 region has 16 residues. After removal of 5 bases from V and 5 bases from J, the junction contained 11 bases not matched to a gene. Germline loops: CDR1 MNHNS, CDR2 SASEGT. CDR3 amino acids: CASSLLDRGGNNEQFF. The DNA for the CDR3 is TGTGCCAGCAGTCTACTCGATCGCGGGGGGAACAATGAGCAGTTCTTC.

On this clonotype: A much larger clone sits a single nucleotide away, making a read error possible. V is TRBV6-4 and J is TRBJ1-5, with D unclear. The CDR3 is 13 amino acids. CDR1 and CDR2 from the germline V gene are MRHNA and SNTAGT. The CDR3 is CASIDERDQPQHF. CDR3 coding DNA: TGTGCCAGCATTGACGAACGGGATCAGCCCCAGCATTTT.

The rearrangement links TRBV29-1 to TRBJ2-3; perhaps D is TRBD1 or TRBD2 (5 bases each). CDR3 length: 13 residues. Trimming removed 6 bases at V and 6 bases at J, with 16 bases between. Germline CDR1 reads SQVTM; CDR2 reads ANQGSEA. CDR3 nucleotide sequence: TGCAGCGTGCGAAAGTGGGACGCGGATACGCAGTATTTT. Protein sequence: CSVRKWDADTQYF.

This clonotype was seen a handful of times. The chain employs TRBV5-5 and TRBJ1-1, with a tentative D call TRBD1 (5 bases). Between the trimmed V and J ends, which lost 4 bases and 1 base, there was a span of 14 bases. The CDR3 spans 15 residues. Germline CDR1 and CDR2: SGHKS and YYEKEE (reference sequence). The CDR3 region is CASSPYAGQNTEAFF. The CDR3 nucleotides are TGTGCCAGCAGCCCATATGCCGGACAGAACACTGAAGCTTTCTTT.

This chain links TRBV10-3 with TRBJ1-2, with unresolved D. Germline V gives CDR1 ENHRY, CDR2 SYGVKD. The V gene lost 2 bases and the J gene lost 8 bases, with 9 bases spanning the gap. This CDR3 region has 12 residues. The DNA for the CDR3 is TGTGCCATCAGTGAGATTGGAGAGGGCTACACCTTC. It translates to CAISEIGEGYTF.

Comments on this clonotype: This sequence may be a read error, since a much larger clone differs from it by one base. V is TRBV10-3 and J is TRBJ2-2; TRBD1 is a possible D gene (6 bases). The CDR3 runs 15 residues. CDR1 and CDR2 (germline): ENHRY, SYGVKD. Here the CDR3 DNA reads TGTGCCACCAGTGAGTCGACAGGTTACACCGGGGAGCTGTTTTTT. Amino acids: CATSESTGYTGELFF.

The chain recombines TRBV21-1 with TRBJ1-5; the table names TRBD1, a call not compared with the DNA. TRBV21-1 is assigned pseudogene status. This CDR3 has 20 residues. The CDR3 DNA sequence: TGTGCCAGCAGCAAAGCGGTTACGATTGGAAAGGGGACTAGCAATCAGCCCCAGCATTTT. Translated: CASSKAVTIGKGTSNQPQHF.

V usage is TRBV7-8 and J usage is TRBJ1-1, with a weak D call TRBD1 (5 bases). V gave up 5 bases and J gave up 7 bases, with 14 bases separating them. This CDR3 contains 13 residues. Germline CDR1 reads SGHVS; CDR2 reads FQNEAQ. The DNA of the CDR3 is TGTGCCAGCAGCCCCGGGGGGGTACTTGAAGCTTTCTTT. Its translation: CASSPGGVLEAFF.

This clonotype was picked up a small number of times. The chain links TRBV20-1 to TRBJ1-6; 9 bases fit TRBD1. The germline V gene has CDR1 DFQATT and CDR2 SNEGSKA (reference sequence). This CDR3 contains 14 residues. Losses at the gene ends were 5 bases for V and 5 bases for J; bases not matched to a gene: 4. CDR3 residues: CSAWDREDNSPLHF. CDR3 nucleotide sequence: TGCAGTGCTTGGGACAGGGAGGATAATTCACCCCTCCACTTT.

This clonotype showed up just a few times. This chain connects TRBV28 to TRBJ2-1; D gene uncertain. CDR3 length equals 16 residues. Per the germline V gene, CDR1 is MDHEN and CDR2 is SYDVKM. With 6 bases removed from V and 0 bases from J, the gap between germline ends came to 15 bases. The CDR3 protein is CASSTRGGSSYNEQFF. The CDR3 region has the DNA TGTGCCAGCAGCACCAGAGGCGGTAGCTCCTACAATGAGCAGTTCTTC.

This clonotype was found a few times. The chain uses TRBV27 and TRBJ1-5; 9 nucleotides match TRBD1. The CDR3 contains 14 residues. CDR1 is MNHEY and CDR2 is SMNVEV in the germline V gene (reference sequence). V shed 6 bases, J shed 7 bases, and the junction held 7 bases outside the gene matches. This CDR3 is CASRPGQGPQPQHF. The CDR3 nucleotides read TGTGCCAGCAGACCGGGACAGGGCCCCCAGCCCCAGCATTTT.

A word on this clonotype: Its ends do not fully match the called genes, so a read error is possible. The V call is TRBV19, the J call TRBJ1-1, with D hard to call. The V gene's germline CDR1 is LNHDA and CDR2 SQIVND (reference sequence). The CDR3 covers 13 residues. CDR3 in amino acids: CVSSTSWDTEAFF. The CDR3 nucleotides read TGTGTCAGTAGTACCTCGTGGGACACTGAAGCTTTCTTT.

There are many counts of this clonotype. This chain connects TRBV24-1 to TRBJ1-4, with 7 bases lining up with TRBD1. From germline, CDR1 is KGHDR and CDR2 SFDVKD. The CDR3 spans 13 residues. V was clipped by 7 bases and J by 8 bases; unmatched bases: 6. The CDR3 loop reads CATRQGEREKLFF. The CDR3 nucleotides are TGTGCCACCAGGCAGGGGGAACGGGAAAAACTGTTTTTT.

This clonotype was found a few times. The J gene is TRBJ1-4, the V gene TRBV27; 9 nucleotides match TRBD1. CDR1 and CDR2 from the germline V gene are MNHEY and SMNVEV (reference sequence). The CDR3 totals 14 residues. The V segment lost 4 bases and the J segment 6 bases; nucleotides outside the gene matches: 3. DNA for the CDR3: TGTGCCAGCAGTTCCCGGGACAGGGATGAAAAACTGTTTTTT. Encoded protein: CASSSRDRDEKLFF.

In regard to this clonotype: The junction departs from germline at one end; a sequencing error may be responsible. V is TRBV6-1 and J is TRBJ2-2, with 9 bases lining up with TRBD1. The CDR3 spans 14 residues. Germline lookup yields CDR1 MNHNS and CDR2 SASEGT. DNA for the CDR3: TGTGCCGGCAGTGACAGGGGGGACACCGGGGAGCTGTTTTTT. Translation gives CAGSDRGDTGELFF.

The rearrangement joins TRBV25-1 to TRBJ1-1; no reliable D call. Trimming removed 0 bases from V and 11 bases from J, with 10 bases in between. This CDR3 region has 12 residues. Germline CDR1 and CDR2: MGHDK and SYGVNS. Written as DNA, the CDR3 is TGTGCCAGCAGTGAATATCGGGGATGGGCTTTCTTT. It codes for CASSEYRGWAFF.

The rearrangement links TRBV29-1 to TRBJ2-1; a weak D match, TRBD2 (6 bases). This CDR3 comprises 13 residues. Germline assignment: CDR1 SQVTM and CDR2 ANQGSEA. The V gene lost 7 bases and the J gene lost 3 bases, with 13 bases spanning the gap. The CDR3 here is CSGFPGLYNEQFF. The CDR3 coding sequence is TGCAGCGGCTTTCCGGGACTCTACAATGAGCAGTTCTTC.

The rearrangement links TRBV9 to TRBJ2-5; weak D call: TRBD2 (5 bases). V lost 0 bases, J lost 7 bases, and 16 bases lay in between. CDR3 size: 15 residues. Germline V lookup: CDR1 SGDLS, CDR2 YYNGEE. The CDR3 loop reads CASSVAVEASGTQYF. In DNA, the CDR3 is TGTGCCAGCAGCGTAGCTGTGGAGGCCTCAGGGACCCAGTACTTC.

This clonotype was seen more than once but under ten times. DNA for the CDR3: TGTGCCAGCAGCCGCCGGGGGGCGAACACTGAAGCTTTCTTT. This encodes CASSRRGANTEAFF. This chain joins TRBV3-1 and TRBJ1-1, with TRBD1 as a possible D gene (6 bases). Germline-derived CDR1 and CDR2 are LGHDT and YNNKEL (reference sequence). The V end was cut by 4 bases, the J end by 1 base, with 10 bases between. The CDR3 sequence is 14 residues long. Filled out from reference TRBV3-1 and TRBJ1-1, the complete variable domain reads DTAVSQTPKYLVTQMGNDKSIKCEQNLGHDTMYWYKQDSKKFLKIMFSYNNKELIINETVPNRFSPKSPDKAHLNLHINSLELGDSAVYFCASSRRGANTEAFFGQGTRLTVV.

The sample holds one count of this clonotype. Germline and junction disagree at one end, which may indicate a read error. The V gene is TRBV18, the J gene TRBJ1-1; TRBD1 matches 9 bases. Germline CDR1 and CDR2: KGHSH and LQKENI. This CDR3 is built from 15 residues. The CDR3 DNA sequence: TGTGCCTGCTCCCGATCTGGACAGGGGTGGACTGAAGCTTTCTTT. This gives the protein CACSRSGQGWTEAFF.

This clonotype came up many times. CDR3 DNA sequence: TGTGCCAGCAGCTCGGACAGGGGGCTATTAAATTCACCCCTCCACTTT. Its protein product is CASSSDRGLLNSPLHF. The chain links TRBV5-6 to TRBJ1-6; TRBD1 matches at 11 bases. The ends lost 3 bases at V and 7 bases at J; junction bases unmatched: 6. The CDR3 runs 16 residues. Per the germline V gene, CDR1 is SGHDT and CDR2 is YYEEEE.